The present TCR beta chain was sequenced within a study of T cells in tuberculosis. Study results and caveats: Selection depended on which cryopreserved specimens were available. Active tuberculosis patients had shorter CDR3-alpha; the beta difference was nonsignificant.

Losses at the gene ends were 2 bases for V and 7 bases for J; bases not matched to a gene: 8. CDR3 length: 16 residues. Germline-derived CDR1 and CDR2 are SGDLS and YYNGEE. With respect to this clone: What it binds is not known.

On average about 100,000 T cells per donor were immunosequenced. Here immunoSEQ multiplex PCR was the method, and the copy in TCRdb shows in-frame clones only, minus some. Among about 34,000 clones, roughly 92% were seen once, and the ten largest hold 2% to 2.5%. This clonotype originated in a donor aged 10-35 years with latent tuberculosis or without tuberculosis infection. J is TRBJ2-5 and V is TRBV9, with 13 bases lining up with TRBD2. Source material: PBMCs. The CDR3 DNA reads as TGTGCCAGCAGCGTGGGACTAGCGGGAAACCCAGGGACCCAGTACTTC. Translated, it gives CASSVGLAGNPGTQYF.